Included here is one T cell receptor beta chain sequence, with context. Via MiXCR, TCRdb re-called the 5' RACE reads, giving one row per CDR3 protein. Of 200,000 to 300,000 distinct CDR3 sequences in the sample, about 10% were seen once. This entry is derived from a study of CD8 T cells in ankylosing spondylitis. This CDR3 region has 20 residues. The V segment lost 4 bases and the J segment 3 bases; nucleotides outside the gene matches: 14. Germline V lookup: CDR1 LGHDT, CDR2 YNNKEL (reference sequence). The specimen was blood, either unsorted or a sorted T cell fraction (not recorded which). This TCR derives from a male donor with ankylosing spondylitis or in good health (not recorded which). The gene calls are TRBV3-1 and TRBJ2-6; 11 bases are a match to TRBD1. In DNA, the CDR3 is TGTGCCAGCAGCCTTTCCTCCGGACAGGGGGCGCTGGTTGGGGCCAACGTCCTGACTTTC. Amino acids: CASSLSSGQGALVGANVLTF.